This T cell receptor beta chain emerged from a study of T cells in localized non-small cell lung cancer. Overall study results and limits: There were a median roughly 54 of the top 100 tumor clones appearing in adjacent lung. Longer survival (overall) was linked to higher T cell density in blood.

Produced via immunoSEQ multiplex PCR; TCRdb's table is partial and in-frame only. The sample has some 130,000 clones; around 90% are singletons. A note on this clone: Its antigen is undetermined.

The J segment lost 2 bases and the V segment lost 7 bases, leaving 8 bases of the junction unmatched. The CDR3 has 15 residues. Germline V lookup: CDR1 MDHEN, CDR2 SYDVKM. The chain recombines TRBV28 with TRBJ2-7; 10 bases line up with TRBD1. This clonotype was obtained from a female donor at least 60 years old with stage I lung adenocarcinoma. Source: peripheral blood, taken before any cancer treatment. The CDR3: CASTTGGGVTYEQYF. CDR3 DNA sequence: TGTGCCAGCACGACAGGGGGCGGTGTGACCTACGAGCAGTACTTC.